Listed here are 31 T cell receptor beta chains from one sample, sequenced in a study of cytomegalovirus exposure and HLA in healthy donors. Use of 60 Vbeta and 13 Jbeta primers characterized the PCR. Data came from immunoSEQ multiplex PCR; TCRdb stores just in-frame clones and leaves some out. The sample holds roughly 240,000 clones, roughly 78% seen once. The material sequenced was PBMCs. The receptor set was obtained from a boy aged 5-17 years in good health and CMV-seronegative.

The DNA for the CDR3 is TGTGCCAGCAGCCCAACCCAGGGCACAGATACGCAGTATTTT. It translates to CASSPTQGTDTQYF. The chain uses TRBV11-3 and TRBJ2-3; D remains ambiguous. Germline V lookup: CDR1 SGHNT, CDR2 YENEEA. This CDR3 has 14 residues. V was trimmed by 5 bases and J by 1 base, leaving 10 bases between them. Using reference TRBV11-3 and TRBJ2-3 for the parts outside the CDR3, the full variable domain is EAGVVQSPRYKIIEKKQPVAFWCNPISGHNTLYWYLQNLGQGPELLIRYENEEAVDDSQLPKDRFSAERLKGVDSTLKIQPAELGDSAVYLCASSPTQGTDTQYFGPGTRLTVL.

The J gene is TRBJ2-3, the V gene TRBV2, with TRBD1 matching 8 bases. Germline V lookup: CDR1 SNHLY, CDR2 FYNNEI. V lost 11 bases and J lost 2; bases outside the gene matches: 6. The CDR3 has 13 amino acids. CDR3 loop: CARRDRFTDTQYF. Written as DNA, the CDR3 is TGTGCCCGCCGGGACAGGTTCACAGATACGCAGTATTTT.

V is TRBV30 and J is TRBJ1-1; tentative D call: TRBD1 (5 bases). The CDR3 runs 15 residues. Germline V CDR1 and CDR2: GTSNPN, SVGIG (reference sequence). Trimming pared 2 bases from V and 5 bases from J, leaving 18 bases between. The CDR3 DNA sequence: TGTGCCTGGAGTATGGGGCTGGTCTCGAAAACTGAAGCTTTCTTT. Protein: CAWSMGLVSKTEAFF. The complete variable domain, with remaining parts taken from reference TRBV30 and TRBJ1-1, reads SQTIHQWPATLVQPVGSPLSLECTVEGTSNPNLYWYRQAAGRGLQLLFYSVGIGQISSEVPQNLSASRPQDRQFILSSKKLLLSDSGFYLCAWSMGLVSKTEAFFGQGTRLTVV.

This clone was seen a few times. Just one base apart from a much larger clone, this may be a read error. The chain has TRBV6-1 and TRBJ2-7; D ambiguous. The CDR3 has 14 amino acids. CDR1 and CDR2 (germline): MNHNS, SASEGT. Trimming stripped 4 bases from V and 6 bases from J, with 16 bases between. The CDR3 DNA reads TGTGCCAGCAGTGCCGACTCTGGCGCCTGCGAGCAGTACTTC. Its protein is CASSADSGACEQYF.

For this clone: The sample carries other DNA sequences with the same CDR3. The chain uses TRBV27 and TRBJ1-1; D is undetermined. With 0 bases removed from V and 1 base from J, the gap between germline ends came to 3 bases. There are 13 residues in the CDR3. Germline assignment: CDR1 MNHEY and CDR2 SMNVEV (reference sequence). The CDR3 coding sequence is TGTGCCAGCAGTTTATCGCGGAACACTGAAGCTTTCTTT. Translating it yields CASSLSRNTEAFF.

The CDR3, as DNA: TGTGCCAGCAGCTTCCGGACAGGCTTTAATGAAAAACTGTTTTTT. Its protein is CASSFRTGFNEKLFF. V usage is TRBV7-2 and J usage is TRBJ1-4; 7 nucleotides match TRBD1. V was pared by 3 bases and J by 4 bases, with 5 bases of the junction left unmatched. Germline loops: CDR1 SGHTA, CDR2 FQGNSA. This CDR3 is 15 amino acids long.

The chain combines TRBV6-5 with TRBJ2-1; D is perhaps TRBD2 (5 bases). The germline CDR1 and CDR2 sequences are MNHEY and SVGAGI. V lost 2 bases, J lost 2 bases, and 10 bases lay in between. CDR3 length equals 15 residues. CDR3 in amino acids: CASSYDGVAYNEQFF. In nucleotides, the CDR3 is TGTGCCAGCAGTTACGACGGGGTTGCCTACAATGAGCAGTTCTTC.

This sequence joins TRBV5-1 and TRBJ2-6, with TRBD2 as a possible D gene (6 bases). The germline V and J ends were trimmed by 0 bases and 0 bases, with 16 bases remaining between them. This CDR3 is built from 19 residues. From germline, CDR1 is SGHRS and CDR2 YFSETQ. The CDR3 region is CASSLGLGAGRSGANVLTF. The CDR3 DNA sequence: TGCGCCAGCAGCTTGGGACTAGGGGCAGGGCGCTCTGGGGCCAACGTCCTGACTTTC.

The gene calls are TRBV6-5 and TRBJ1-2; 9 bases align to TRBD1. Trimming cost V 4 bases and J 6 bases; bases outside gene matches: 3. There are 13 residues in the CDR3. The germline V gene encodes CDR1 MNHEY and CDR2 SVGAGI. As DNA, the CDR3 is TGTGCCAGCAGTTCCCGGACAGGGGATGGCTACACCTTC. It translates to CASSSRTGDGYTF.

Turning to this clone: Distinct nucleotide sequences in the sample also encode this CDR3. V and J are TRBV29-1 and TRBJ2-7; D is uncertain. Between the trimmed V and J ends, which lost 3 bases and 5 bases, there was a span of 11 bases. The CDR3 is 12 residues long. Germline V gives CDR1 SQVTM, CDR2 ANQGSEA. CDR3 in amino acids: CSVEKGADEQYF. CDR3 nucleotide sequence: TGCAGCGTTGAGAAAGGAGCCGACGAGCAGTACTTC.

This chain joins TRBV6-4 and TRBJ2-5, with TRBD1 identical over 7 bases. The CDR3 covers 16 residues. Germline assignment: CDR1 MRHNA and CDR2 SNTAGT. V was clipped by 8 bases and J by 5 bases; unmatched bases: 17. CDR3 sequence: CASSGFGADRDETQYF. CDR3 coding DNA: TGTGCCAGCTCGGGTTTTGGGGCCGACAGGGACGAGACCCAGTACTTC.

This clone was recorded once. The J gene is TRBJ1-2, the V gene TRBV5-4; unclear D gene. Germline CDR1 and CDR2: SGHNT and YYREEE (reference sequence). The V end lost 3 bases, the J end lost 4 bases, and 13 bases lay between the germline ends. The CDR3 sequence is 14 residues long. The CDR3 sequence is CASSSSLPSYGYTF. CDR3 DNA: TGTGCCAGCAGCTCCTCCCTCCCGAGCTATGGCTACACCTTC. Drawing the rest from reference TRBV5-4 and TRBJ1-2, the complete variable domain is ETGVTQSPTHLIKTRGQQVTLRCSSQSGHNTVSWYQQALGQGPQFIFQYYREEENGRGNFPPRFSGLQFPNYSSELNVNALELDDSALYLCASSSSLPSYGYTFGSGTRLTVV.

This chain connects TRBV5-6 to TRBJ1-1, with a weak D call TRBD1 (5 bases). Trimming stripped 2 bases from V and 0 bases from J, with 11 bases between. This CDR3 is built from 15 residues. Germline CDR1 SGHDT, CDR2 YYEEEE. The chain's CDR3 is CASSFGGGMNTEAFF. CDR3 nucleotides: TGTGCCAGCAGCTTCGGGGGGGGGATGAACACTGAAGCTTTCTTT. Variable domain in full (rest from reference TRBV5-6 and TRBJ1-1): DAGVTQSPTHLIKTRGQQVTLRCSPKSGHDTVSWYQQALGQGPQFIFQYYEEEERQRGNFPDRFSGHQFPNYSSELNVNALLLGDSALYLCASSFGGGMNTEAFFGQGTRLTVV.

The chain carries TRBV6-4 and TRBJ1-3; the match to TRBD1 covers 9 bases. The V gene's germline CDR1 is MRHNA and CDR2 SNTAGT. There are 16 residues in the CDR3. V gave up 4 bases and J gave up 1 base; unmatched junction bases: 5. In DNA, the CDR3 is TGTGCCAGCAGTGCGGGACAGGGCATTTCTGGAAACACCATATATTTT. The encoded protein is CASSAGQGISGNTIYF.

For the CDR3, the DNA is TGTGCCAGCAGCTTGGGCAGGACAGGGGGTGCGGTACCCCTCCACTTT. Amino acids: CASSLGRTGGAVPLHF. The genes are TRBV7-9 and TRBJ1-6, with 10 positions matching TRBD1. CDR3 length: 16 amino acids. The ends lost 3 bases at V and 12 bases at J; junction bases unmatched: 11. Looked up from germline, CDR1 is SEHNR and CDR2 is FQNEAQ (reference sequence).

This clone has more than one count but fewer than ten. The CDR3 protein is CASSLLRGKAFF. The CDR3 nucleotides read TGTGCCAGCAGCCTCCTCCGGGGTAAGGCTTTCTTT. The V call is TRBV5-8, the J call TRBJ1-1; D not resolved. The V and J ends lost 4 bases and 11 bases respectively, with 15 bases between them. CDR1 and CDR2 (germline): SGHTS, YDEGEE. This CDR3 is built from 12 residues.

The CDR3 here is CASSLERGRNQPQHF. In nucleotides, the CDR3 is TGTGCCAGCAGCTTAGAGCGGGGACGCAATCAGCCCCAGCATTTT. The gene calls are TRBV7-2 and TRBJ1-5; D is perhaps TRBD1 (5 bases). The germline V and J ends were trimmed by 1 base and 2 bases, with 9 bases remaining between them. CDR3 size: 15 residues. Germline loops: CDR1 SGHTA, CDR2 FQGNSA. The variable domain in full, completed from reference TRBV7-2 and TRBJ1-5, reads GAGVSQSPSNKVTEKGKDVELRCDPISGHTALYWYRQSLGQGLEFLIYFQGNSAPDKSGLPSDRFSAERTGGSVSTLTIQRTQQEDSAVYLCASSLERGRNQPQHFGDGTRLSIL.

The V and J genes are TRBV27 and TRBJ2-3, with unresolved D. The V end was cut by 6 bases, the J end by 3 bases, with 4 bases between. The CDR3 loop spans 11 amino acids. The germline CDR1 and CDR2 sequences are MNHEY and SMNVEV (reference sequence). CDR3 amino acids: CASRLTDTQYF. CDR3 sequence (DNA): TGTGCCAGCAGACTGACAGATACGCAGTATTTT.

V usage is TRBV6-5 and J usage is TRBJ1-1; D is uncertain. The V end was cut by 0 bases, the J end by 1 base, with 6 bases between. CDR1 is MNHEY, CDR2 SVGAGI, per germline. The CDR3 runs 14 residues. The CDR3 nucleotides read TGTGCCAGCAGTTACTCCCCCGGGAACACTGAAGCTTTCTTT. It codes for CASSYSPGNTEAFF.

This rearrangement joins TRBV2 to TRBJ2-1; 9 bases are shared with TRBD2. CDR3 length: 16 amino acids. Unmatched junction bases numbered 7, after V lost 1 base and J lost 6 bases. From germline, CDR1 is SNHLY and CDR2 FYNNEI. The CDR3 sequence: CASSEGLRGGGNEQFF. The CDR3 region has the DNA TGTGCCAGCAGTGAAGGTCTGCGGGGGGGCGGCAATGAGCAGTTCTTC.

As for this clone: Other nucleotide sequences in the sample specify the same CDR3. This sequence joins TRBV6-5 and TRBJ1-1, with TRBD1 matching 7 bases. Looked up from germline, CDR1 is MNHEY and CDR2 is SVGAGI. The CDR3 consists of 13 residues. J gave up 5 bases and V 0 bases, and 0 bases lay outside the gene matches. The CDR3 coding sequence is TGTGCCAGCAGTTACTCGACAGGGACTGAAGCTTTCTTT. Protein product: CASSYSTGTEAFF.

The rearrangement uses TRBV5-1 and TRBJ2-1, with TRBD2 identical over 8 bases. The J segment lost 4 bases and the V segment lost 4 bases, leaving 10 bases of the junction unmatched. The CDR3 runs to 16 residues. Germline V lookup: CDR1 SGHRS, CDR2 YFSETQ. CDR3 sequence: CASSGIAGTSYNEQFF. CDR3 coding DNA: TGCGCCAGCAGCGGGATAGCGGGAACCTCTTACAATGAGCAGTTCTTC.

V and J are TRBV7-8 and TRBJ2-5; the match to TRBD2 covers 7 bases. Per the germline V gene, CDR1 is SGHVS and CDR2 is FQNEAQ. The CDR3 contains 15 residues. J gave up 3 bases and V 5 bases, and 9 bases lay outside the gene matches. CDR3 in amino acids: CASSTLTSREETQYF. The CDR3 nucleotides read TGTGCCAGCAGCACTCTGACTAGCCGCGAAGAGACCCAGTACTTC.

CDR3 in amino acids: CASSLGQGERGSGYTF. In nucleotides, the CDR3 is TGTGCCAGCAGTCTGGGACAGGGCGAGAGGGGAAGTGGCTACACCTTC. The gene calls are TRBV11-3 and TRBJ1-2, with 9 nucleotides matching TRBD1. This CDR3 spans 16 amino acids. Looked up from germline, CDR1 is SGHNT and CDR2 is YENEEA. J was trimmed by 7 bases and V by 6 bases; bases with no gene match: 15.

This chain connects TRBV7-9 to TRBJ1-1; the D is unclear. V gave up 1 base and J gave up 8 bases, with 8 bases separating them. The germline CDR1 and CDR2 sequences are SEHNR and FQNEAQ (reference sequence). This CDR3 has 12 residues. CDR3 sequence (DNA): TGTGCCAGCAGCTTAGGGCCGTACGAAGCTTTCTTT. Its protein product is CASSLGPYEAFF.

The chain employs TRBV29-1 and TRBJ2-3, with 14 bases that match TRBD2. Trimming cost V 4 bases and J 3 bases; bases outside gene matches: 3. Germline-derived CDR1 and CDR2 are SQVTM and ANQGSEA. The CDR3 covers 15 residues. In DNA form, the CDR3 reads TGCAGCGTTGTGACTAGCGGGGGGGCAACAGATACGCAGTATTTT. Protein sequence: CSVVTSGGATDTQYF.

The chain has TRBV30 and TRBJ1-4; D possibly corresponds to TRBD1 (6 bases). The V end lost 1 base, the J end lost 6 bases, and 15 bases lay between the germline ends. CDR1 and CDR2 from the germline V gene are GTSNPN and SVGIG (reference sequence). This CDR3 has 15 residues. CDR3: CAWSGREGGYEKLFF. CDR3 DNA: TGTGCCTGGAGTGGACGGGAGGGGGGGTATGAAAAACTGTTTTTT.

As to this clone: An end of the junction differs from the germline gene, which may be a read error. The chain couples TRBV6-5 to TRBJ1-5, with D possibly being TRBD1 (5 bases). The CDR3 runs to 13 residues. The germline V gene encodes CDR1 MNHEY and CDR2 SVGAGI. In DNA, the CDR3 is TGTGCCAGCAGTTACGGCCGGGAGGGGCCCCGGCATTTT. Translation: CASSYGREGPRHF.

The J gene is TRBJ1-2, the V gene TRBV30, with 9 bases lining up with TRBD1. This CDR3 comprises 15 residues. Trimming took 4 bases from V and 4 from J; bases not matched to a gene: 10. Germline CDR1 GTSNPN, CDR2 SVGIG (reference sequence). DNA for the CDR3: TGTGCCTGGAAACCAGCCGGGACAGGGACCTATGGCTACACCTTC. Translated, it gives CAWKPAGTGTYGYTF.

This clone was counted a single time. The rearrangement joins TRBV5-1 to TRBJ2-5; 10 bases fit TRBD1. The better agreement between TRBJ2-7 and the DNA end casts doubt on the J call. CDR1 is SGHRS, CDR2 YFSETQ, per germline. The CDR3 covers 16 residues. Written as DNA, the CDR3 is TGCGCCAGCAGCGCACCCCCCCGGGACAGGGGAGACGAGCAGTACTTC. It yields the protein CASSAPPRDRGDEQYF.

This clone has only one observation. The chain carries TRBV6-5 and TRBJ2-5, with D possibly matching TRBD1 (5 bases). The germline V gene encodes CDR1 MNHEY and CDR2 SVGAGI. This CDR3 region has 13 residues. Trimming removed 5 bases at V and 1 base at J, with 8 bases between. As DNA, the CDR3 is TGTGCCAGCAGTCAAGACAGCCAAGAGACCCAGTACTTC. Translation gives CASSQDSQETQYF.